The clone carrying this T cell receptor (beta chain) turned up a few times. The antigen is not known. The sample comes from a study of T cells in Graves' hyperthyroidism and ophthalmopathy. TCR beta CDR3 sequences were amplified from RNA transcripts. With the HTBI primer set, the TCR CDR3 went through a first round of RT-PCR. TCRdb called the multiplex PCR reads again in MiXCR, with one record for every CDR3 protein. The table lists 300,000 to 350,000 distinct CDR3 sequences, approximately 15% of them singletons. Germline V lookup: CDR1 MNHEY, CDR2 SMNVEV (reference sequence). V lost 8 bases to trimming and J lost 0 bases, with 28 bases between them. This CDR3 has 20 residues. General study findings and limits: Blood shared most expanded thyroid clonotypes above 0.001.

The V and J genes are TRBV27 and TRBJ1-4; D is uncertain. Sequencing input: blood. The receptor's source is a woman aged 25 to 39 with Graves' hyperthyroidism. DNA of the CDR3: TGTGCCAGCGGCACCCCAACTTGGACGGCCGGGGATCCAACTAATGAAAAACTGTTTTTT. It codes for CASGTPTWTAGDPTNEKLFF.